The count of the clone carrying this T cell receptor beta chain is one. The Seattle patients, enrolled during active infection, were followed longitudinally. Germline CDR1 reads MNHEY; CDR2 reads SMNVEV (reference sequence). The junction had 6 bases not matched to a gene; V was cut back by 2 bases and J by 6 bases. CDR3 length: 15 residues. This sample was included in a study of blood T cell repertoires in COVID-19. Study summary: COVID-19 samples, acute and convalescent, were from the United States, Italy and Spain. T cells, B-cell-depleted T cells, or PBMCs supplied cDNA or gDNA.

Some clones are missing from TCRdb's copy, which holds only in-frame ones; the method was immunoSEQ multiplex PCR. The repertoire holds more than 250,000 clones, around 89% seen once, with roughly 6.1% in the top ten. Specimen: peripheral blood. V usage is TRBV27 and J usage is TRBJ1-4; the match to TRBD1 covers 7 bases. The TCR was taken from a woman aged 50 to 65 with COVID-19, enrolled during active disease. The CDR3 coding sequence is TGTGCCAGCAGTTTACAGGGACAGCGAGATGAAAAACTGTTTTTT. As protein: CASSLQGQRDEKLFF.